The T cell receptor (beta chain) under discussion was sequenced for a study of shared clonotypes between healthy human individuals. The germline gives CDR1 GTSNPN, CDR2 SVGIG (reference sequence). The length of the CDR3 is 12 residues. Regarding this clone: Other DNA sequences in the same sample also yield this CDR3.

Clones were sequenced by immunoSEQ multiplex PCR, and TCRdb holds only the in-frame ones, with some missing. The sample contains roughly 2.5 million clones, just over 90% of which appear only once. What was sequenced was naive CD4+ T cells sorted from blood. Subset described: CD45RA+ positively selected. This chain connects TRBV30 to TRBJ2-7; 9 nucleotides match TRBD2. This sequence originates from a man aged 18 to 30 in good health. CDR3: CAGGRDSYEQYF. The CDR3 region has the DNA TGTGCTGGCGGGAGGGACTCCTACGAGCAGTACTTC.